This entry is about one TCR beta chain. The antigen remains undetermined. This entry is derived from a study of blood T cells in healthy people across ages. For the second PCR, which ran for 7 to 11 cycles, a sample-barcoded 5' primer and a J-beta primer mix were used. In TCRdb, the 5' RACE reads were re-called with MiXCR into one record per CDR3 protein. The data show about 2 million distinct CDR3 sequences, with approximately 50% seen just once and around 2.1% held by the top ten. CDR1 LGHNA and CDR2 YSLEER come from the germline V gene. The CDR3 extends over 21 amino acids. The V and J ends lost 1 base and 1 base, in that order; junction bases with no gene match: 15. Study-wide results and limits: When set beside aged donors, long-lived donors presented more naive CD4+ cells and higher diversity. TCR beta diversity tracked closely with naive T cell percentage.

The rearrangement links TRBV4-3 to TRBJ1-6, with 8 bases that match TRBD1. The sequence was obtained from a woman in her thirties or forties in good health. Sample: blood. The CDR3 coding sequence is TGCGCCAGCAGCCAAGCTCCCAGGTCACCGGGACAGGAATCCTATAATTCACCCCTCCACTTT. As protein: CASSQAPRSPGQESYNSPLHF.